This TCR beta chain was captured by sequencing in a study of T cells after yellow fever vaccination (dated by TCRdb to the late 2010s). Context from the whole study: Libraries from fractions with low cell numbers were prepared with the SMART-Seq v4 Ultra Low Input RNA kit. To track T-cell clones before and after primary and booster YFV17D yellow fever vaccination, bulk TCR alpha and beta repertoires were sequenced longitudinally. Two healthy male donors made up the cohort, one aged 18 to 30 years and the other aged 30 to 40 years. Blood samples were taken at several timepoints before and after primary and secondary immunization, and bulk PBMC replicates and cell subsets were isolated. Overall study results and their limits: Only a couple of donors were included in the study, so the extent to which the findings can be generalized is limited. Computational filtering was needed because FACS-sorted repertoires could contain abundant contaminating clonotypes from the bulk population. A small share of clonotypes occurred in both CD4 and CD8 compartments, likely arising from convergent recombination. Most clones expanded after primary vaccination (around 97% of CD4 and about 85% of CD8) were re-detected after the booster, suggesting that broad memory maintenance occurred. The secondary T-cell response was weaker than the primary response but faster, peaking on day 5 instead of day 15.

The sample's treatment or condition label, in plain terms: live attenuated yellow fever vaccine strain. Two biological replicates of bulk PBMCs were collected at each blood-draw timepoint. A standard Ficoll-Paque protocol was used to isolate PBMCs from peripheral blood. TriZol was used to extract RNA from bulk PBMCs, CD4 and CD8 fractions, and dextramer-positive and dextramer-negative fractions. V was cut back by 7 bases and J by 0 bases, leaving a gap of 15 bases between them. The CDR3 spans 14 residues, from the cysteine through the phenylalanine. This entry keeps only the CDR3 DNA: 42 bases, framed from base 1. Per the germline V gene (reference sequence), DFQATT is the CDR1 and SNEGSKA is the CDR2. TCR cDNA was made using 5'RACE template switching, a step that added a universal primer site and unique molecular identifiers. Priming for cDNA synthesis came from both the TCR alpha and TCR beta constant segments. Library amplification used two PCR steps, and the second PCR step added sample barcodes and sequencing adapters. Sequencing of the libraries was done on either Illumina HiSeq 2500 (2x100 bp) or NovaSeq (2x150 bp). As for the authors' bioinformatics: Reads were demultiplexed and collapsed into UMI consensus sequences with MIGEC, and V(D)J alignment was performed with MiXCR. Vaccine-responding clonotypes were defined with edgeR using replicate PBMC samples, requiring FDR below 0.01 and a log2 fold change above 5 up to day 15. Each bulk clonotype received a CD4 or CD8 identity based on whether the sequenced CD4 or CD8 repertoire contained that clonotype at higher abundance. TCRdb took the public reads, trimmed them with fastp at Q25, ran MiXCR for clone calling and kept in-frame beta chains. Each CDR3 protein appears once, grouped with its most common genes and DNA. The V and J calls, along with clone size, are taken from TCRdb and not from the paper's own processing. The sample has 450,000 to 550,000 distinct CDR3 sequences on record, 20% to 25% of them singletons. Clones ranked in the top ten supply around 16% of the sample.

This clonotype was counted between two and nine times. Its binding antigen is unknown. Within one base of it there is no much larger clone, and no base qualities were kept. The receptor was isolated from a young man who received the YFV17D yellow fever vaccine. The chain links TRBV20-1 with TRBJ2-5; confidence is insufficient to name the D gene. Material: PBMCs, obtained approximately 22 days after the first yellow fever vaccination. Here is the DNA: TGCAGTGGGGTTGGTGGGTGGTACCAAGAGACCCAGTACTTC. Translation gives CSGVGGWYQETQYF.